A selection of T cell receptor beta chains follows, all from one sample in a study of cytomegalovirus exposure and HLA in healthy donors. The protocol was immunoSEQ multiplex PCR, while the TCRdb copy is restricted to in-frame clones and leaves out a portion. This table has about 110,000 clones, less than 80% appearing once. Sequenced sample: PBMCs. The receptor set was obtained from a man aged 25-45 years in good health and CMV-seropositive. Both conserved end residues are part of each CDR3. The D gene is left open where the match is weak.

>NA|TRBJ1-4|TRBV6-5
CATKLQGSGEKLFF
TGTGCCACCAAACTACAGGGTAGTGGAGAAAAACTGTTTTTT
>TRBD1|TRBJ1-5|TRBV19
CASSDRGRGQPQHF
TGTGCCAGTAGTGACAGGGGAAGGGGACAGCCCCAGCATTTT
>NA|TRBJ2-6|TRBV7-7
CASSPSSGANVLTF
TGTGCTAGCAGCCCGAGCTCTGGGGCCAACGTCCTGACTTTC
>TRBD1|TRBJ1-2|TRBV5-1
CASSKGTGDDYGYTF
TGCGCCAGCAGCAAAGGGACAGGGGATGACTATGGCTACACCTTC
>NA|TRBJ1-2|TRBV11-2
CASSLDLWTDINYGYTF
TGTGCCAGCAGCTTAGATCTTTGGACAGATATTAACTATGGCTACACCTTC
>TRBD1|TRBJ1-2|TRBV5-1
CASSLEDRAAGYTF
TGCGCCAGCAGCTTGGAGGACAGGGCGGCCGGCTACACCTTC
>NA|TRBJ1-1|TRBV14
CASSQVPGVEAFF
TGTGCCAGCAGCCAAGTACCGGGAGTTGAAGCTTTCTTT
>TRBD1|TRBJ1-2|TRBV27
CASSLGQALNYGYTF
TGTGCCAGCAGTCTCGGACAGGCGCTAAACTATGGCTACACCTTC
>NA|TRBJ1-5|TRBV27
CASSLSRGGQPQHF
TGTGCCAGCAGTTTGTCTAGGGGTGGGCAGCCCCAGCATTTT
>NA|TRBJ1-2|TRBV5-5
CASSLDGNNYGYTF
TGTGCCAGCAGCCTGGACGGGAATAACTATGGCTACACCTTC
>TRBD2|TRBJ2-7|TRBV5-1
CASSLLAGNTYEQYF
TGCGCCAGCAGCCTCCTAGCGGGCAATACCTACGAGCAGTACTTC